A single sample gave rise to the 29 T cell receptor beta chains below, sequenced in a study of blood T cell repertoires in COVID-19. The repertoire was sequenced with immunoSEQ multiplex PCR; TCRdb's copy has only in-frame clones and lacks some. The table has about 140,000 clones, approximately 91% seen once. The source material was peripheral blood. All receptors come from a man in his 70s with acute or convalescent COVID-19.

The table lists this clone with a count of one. The CDR3 region has the DNA TGTGCCAGCAGTGCCTCCGGGACAGGGTATTCACCCCTCCACTTT. This sequence encodes CASSASGTGYSPLHF. This chain joins TRBV2 and TRBJ1-6, with 9 bases identical to TRBD1. The CDR3 extends over 15 amino acids. CDR1 is SNHLY and CDR2 is FYNNEI in the germline V gene. V lost 4 bases to trimming and J lost 8 bases; unmatched junction nucleotides: 6. Complete variable domain (other parts from reference TRBV2 and TRBJ1-6): EPEVTQTPSHQVTQMGQEVILRCVPISNHLYFYWYRQILGQKVEFLVSFYNNEISEKSEIFDDQFSVERPDGSNFTLKIRSTKLEDSAMYFCASSASGTGYSPLHFGNGTRLTVT.

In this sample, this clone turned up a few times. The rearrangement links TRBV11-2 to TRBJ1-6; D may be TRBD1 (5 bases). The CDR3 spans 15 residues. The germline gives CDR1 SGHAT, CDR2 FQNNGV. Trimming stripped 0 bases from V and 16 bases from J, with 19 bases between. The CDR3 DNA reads TGTGCCAGCAGCTTAGATCGGTGGGGCTCAACATCTCTCCACTTT. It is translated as CASSLDRWGSTSLHF.

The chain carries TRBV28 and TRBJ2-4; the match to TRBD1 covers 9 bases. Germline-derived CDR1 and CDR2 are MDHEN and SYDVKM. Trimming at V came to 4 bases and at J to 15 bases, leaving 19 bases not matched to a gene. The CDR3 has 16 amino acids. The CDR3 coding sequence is TGTGCCAGCAGTTCGCCCGGGACAGGGATCCCCCACCGGTCGTACTTC. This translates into CASSSPGTGIPHRSYF.

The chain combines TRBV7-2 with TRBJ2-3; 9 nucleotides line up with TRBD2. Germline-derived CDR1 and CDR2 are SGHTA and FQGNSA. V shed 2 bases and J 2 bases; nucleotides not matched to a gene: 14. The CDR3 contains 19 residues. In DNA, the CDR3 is TGTGCCAGCAGCTTACGGAGGGCTAGCGGGGCAGTACTCACAGATACGCAGTATTTT. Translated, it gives CASSLRRASGAVLTDTQYF.

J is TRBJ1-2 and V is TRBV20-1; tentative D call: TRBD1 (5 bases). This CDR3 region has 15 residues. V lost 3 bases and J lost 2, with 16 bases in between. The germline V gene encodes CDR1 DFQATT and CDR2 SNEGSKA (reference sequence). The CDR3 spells CSASRQGHGNYGYTF. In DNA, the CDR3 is TGCAGTGCTAGTCGGCAGGGCCACGGAAACTATGGCTACACCTTC.

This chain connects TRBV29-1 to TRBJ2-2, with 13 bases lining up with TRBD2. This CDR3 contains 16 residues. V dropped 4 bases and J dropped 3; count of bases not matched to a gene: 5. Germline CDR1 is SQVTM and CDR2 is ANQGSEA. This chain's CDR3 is CSVAGLAGAHTGELFF. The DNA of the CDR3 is TGCAGCGTTGCTGGACTAGCGGGAGCCCACACCGGGGAGCTGTTTTTT.

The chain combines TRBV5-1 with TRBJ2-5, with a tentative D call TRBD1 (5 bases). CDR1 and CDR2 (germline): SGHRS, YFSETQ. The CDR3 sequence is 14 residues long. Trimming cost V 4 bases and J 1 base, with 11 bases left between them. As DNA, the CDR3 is TGCGCCAGCAGCCCTCGACAGTTCCAAGAGACCCAGTACTTC. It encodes CASSPRQFQETQYF.

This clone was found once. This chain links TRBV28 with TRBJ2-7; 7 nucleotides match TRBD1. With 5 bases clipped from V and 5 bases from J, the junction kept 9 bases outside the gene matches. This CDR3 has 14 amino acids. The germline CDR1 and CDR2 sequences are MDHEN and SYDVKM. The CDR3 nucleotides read TGTGCCAGCAGTCCAAGGACAGGCCCCCACGAGCAGTACTTC. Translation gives CASSPRTGPHEQYF.

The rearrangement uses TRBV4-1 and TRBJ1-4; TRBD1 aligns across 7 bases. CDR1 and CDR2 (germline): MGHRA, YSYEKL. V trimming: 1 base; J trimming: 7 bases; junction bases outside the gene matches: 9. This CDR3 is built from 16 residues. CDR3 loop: CASSQAFGTDLEKLFF. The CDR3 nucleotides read TGCGCCAGCAGCCAAGCCTTCGGGACAGACCTTGAAAAACTGTTTTTT.

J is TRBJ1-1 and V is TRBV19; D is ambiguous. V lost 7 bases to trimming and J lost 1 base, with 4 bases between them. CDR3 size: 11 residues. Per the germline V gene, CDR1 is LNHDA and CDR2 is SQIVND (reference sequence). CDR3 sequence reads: CASNKNTEAFF. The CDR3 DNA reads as TGTGCCAGTAATAAGAACACTGAAGCTTTCTTT.

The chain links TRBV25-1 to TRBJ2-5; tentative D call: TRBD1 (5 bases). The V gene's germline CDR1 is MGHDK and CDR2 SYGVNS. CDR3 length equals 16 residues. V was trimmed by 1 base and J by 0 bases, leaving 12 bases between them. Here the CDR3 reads CASSELDSTYQETQYF. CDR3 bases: TGTGCCAGCAGTGAATTAGACAGTACGTACCAAGAGACCCAGTACTTC.

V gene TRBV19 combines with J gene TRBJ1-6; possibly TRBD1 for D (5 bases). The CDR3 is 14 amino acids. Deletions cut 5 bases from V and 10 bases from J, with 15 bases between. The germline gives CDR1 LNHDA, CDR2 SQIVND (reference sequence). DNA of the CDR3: TGTGCCAGTAGTCCCACCTGGGGGGACTCACCCCTCCACTTT. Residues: CASSPTWGDSPLHF.

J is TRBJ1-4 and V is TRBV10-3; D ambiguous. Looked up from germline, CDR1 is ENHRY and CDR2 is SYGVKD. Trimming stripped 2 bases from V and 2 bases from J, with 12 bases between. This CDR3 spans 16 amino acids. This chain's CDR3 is CAISEREGGTNEKLFF. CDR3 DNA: TGTGCCATCAGTGAGAGAGAGGGTGGGACTAATGAAAAACTGTTTTTT.

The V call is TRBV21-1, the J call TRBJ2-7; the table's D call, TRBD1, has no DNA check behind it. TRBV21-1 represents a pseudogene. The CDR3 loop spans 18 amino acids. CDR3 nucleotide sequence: TGTGCCAGCAGCATAATATTACCGGGACAGCATTTCTCCTACGAGCAGTACTTC. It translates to CASSIILPGQHFSYEQYF.

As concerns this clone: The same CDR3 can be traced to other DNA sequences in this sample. The CDR3 protein is CASSPITRNTEAFF. The DNA of the CDR3 is TGTGCCAGCTCACCTATTACGAGGAACACTGAAGCTTTCTTT. J is TRBJ1-1 and V is TRBV18, with D uncertain. Germline CDR1 and CDR2: KGHSH and LQKENI. Between the trimmed V and J ends, which lost 3 bases and 1 base, there was a span of 9 bases. The CDR3 totals 14 residues.

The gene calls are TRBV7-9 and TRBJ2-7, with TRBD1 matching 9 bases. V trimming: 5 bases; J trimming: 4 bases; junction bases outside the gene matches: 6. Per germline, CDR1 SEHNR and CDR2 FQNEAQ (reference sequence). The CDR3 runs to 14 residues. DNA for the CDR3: TGTGCCAGCAGCGTAGGGACAGGGAGTTACGAGCAGTACTTC. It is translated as CASSVGTGSYEQYF.

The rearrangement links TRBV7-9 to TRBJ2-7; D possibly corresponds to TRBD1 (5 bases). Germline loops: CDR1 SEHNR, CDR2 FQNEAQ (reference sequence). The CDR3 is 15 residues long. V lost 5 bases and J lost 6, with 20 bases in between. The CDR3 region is CASSPESGRALEQYF. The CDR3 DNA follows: TGTGCCAGCAGCCCTGAGTCGGGCAGGGCCCTCGAGCAGTACTTC.

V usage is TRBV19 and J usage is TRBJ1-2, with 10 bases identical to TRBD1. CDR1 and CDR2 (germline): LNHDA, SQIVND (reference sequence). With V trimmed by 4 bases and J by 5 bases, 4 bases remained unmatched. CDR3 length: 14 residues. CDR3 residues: CASSTGQGRYGYTF. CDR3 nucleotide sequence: TGTGCCAGTAGTACGGGACAGGGGAGGTATGGCTACACCTTC. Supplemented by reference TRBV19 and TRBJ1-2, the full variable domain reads DGGITQSPKYLFRKEGQNVTLSCEQNLNHDAMYWYRQDPGQGLRLIYYSQIVNDFQKGDIAEGYSVSREKKESFPLTVTSAQKNPTAFYLCASSTGQGRYGYTFGSGTRLTVV.

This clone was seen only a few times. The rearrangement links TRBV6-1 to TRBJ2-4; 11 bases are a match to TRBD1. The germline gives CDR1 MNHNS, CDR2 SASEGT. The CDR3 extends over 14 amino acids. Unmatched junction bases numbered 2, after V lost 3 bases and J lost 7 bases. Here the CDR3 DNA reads TGTGCCAGCAGTGACCGGGACAGGGGGAACATTCAGTACTTC. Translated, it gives CASSDRDRGNIQYF.

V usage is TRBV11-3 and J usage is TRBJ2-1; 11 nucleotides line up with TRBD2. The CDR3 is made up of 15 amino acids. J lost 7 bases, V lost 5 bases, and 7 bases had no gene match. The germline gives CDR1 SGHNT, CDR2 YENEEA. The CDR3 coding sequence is TGTGCCAGCAGCCCAACTAGCGGGAGAGGTAATGAGCAGTTCTTC. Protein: CASSPTSGRGNEQFF.

The chain's CDR3 is CASSLGQGYTEAFF. The CDR3 DNA is TGTGCCAGTAGTCTCGGACAGGGCTACACTGAAGCTTTCTTT. The gene calls are TRBV19 and TRBJ1-1; TRBD1 aligns across 8 bases. Germline V CDR1 and CDR2: LNHDA, SQIVND (reference sequence). The junction had 5 bases not matched to a gene; V was cut back by 5 bases and J by 3 bases. The CDR3 is 14 residues long.

The CDR3 DNA sequence: TGTGCCAGCAGGGGACAGCGTAACTATAATTCACCCCTCCACTTT. Protein: CASRGQRNYNSPLHF. The chain is built from TRBV28 and TRBJ1-6; 7 nucleotides agree with TRBD1. Per germline, CDR1 MDHEN and CDR2 SYDVKM. The CDR3 consists of 15 residues. Unmatched junction bases numbered 5, after V lost 6 bases and J lost 3 bases.

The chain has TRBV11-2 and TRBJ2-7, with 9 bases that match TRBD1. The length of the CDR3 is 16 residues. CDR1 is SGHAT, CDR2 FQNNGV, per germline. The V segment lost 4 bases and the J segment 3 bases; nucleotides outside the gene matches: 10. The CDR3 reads CASSSLSPGQGYEQYF. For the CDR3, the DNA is TGTGCCAGCAGCTCCCTATCGCCGGGACAGGGCTACGAGCAGTACTTC.

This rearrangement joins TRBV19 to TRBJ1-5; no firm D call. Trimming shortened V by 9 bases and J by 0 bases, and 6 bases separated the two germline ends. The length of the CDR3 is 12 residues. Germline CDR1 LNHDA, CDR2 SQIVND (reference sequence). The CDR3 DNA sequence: TGTGCCAGCCAGTATAGCAATCAGCCCCAGCATTTT. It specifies CASQYSNQPQHF.

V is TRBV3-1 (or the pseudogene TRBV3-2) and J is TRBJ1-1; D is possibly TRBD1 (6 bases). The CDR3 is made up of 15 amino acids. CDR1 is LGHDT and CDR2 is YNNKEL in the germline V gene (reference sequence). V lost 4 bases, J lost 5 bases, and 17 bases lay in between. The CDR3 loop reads CASSLGAVGGTEAFF. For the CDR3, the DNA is TGTGCCAGCAGCCTAGGAGCTGTAGGGGGAACTGAAGCTTTCTTT.

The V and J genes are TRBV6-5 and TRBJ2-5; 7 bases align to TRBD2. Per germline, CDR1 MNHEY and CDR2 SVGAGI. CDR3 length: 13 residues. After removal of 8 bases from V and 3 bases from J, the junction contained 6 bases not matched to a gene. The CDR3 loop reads CASGKREEETQYF. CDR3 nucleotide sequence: TGTGCCAGCGGTAAGCGGGAAGAAGAGACCCAGTACTTC.

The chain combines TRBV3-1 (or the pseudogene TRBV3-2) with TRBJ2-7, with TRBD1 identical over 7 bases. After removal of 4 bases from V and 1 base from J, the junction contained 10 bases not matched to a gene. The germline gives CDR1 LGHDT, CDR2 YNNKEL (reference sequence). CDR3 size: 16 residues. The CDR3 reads CASSPFNRGESYEQYF. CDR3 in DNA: TGTGCCAGCAGCCCATTTAACAGGGGCGAGTCCTACGAGCAGTACTTC.

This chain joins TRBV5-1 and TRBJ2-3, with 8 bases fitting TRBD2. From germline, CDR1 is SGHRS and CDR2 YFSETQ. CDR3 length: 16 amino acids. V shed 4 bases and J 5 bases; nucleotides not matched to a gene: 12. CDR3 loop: CASSPSFGGAGDTQYF. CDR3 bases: TGCGCCAGCAGCCCGAGCTTCGGGGGGGCGGGAGATACGCAGTATTTT. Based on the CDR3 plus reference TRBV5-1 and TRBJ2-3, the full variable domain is KAGVTQTPRYLIKTRGQQVTLSCSPISGHRSVSWYQQTPGQGLQFLFEYFSETQRNKGNFPGRFSGRQFSNSRSEMNVSTLELGDSALYLCASSPSFGGAGDTQYFGPGTRLTVL.

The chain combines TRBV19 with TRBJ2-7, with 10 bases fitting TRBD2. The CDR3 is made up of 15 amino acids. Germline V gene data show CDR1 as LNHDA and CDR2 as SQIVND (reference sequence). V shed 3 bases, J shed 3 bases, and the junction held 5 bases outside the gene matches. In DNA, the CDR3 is TGTGCCAGTAGTATCGTAGCGGGAGGTAACTACGAGCAGTACTTC. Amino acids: CASSIVAGGNYEQYF.